Listed here are 18 T cell receptor beta chains from one sample, sequenced in a study of cytomegalovirus exposure and HLA in healthy donors. Clones were sequenced by immunoSEQ multiplex PCR, and TCRdb holds only the in-frame ones, with some missing. The sample records around 300,000 clones, 86% being singletons. Specimen: PBMCs. These receptors all stem from a woman aged 18-29 years in good health and CMV-seronegative.

This clone was observed a single time. The chain combines TRBV30 with TRBJ2-7, with 10 nucleotides matching TRBD1. V gave up 8 bases and J gave up 4 bases; unmatched junction bases: 8. The CDR3 has 13 amino acids. The germline V gene has CDR1 GTSNPN and CDR2 SVGIG (reference sequence). For the CDR3, the DNA is TGTGCCCGCGAGGGGACAGGGGCGTACGAGCAGTACTTC. Its translation: CAREGTGAYEQYF.

The V gene is TRBV28, the J gene TRBJ2-2; 7 positions agree with TRBD2. Germline V gene sequence: CDR1 MDHEN, CDR2 SYDVKM. Unmatched junction bases numbered 10, after V lost 11 bases and J lost 7 bases. This CDR3 has 13 residues. For the CDR3, the DNA is TGTGCCCACCGAGCAGGGAGGGGCGGGGAGCTGTTTTTT. The encoded protein is CAHRAGRGGELFF.

The chain combines TRBV5-1 with TRBJ2-3; 11 nucleotides match TRBD2. Germline V gene sequence: CDR1 SGHRS, CDR2 YFSETQ. The ends lost 9 bases at V and 6 bases at J; junction bases unmatched: 9. This CDR3 is 14 amino acids long. The CDR3 protein is CATTSGSVADTQYF. DNA of the CDR3: TGCGCCACTACTAGCGGGAGTGTCGCCGATACGCAGTATTTT.

This chain joins TRBV25-1 and TRBJ1-2; possibly TRBD1 for D (5 bases). CDR3 length equals 12 residues. Trimming took 4 bases from V and 5 from J, leaving 8 bases between them. CDR1 MGHDK and CDR2 SYGVNS come from the germline V gene. The CDR3 protein is CASSAPGYGYTF. The CDR3 DNA sequence: TGTGCCAGCAGTGCTCCAGGGTATGGCTACACCTTC.

The rearrangement uses TRBV6-5 and TRBJ1-5; 7 nucleotides align to TRBD1. The CDR3 consists of 15 residues. With 4 bases clipped from V and 3 bases from J, the junction kept 6 bases outside the gene matches. Germline values: CDR1 MNHEY, CDR2 SVGAGI. The CDR3 DNA sequence: TGTGCCAGCAGTTTAGGGGGACAGATCAATCAGCCCCAGCATTTT. Amino acid sequence: CASSLGGQINQPQHF.

The chain employs TRBV5-6 and TRBJ1-5, with a possible D match to TRBD1 (5 bases). The germline V gene has CDR1 SGHDT and CDR2 YYEEEE. The length of the CDR3 is 16 residues. Trimming cost V 3 bases and J 0 bases, with 13 bases left between them. The chain's CDR3 is CASSWSRVNSNQPQHF. CDR3 nucleotide sequence: TGTGCCAGCAGCTGGAGCAGGGTGAATAGCAATCAGCCCCAGCATTTT.

The chain joins TRBV5-6 to TRBJ1-4; 10 bases are a match to TRBD1. The CDR3 totals 14 residues. The V gene end was trimmed by 3 bases and the J gene end by 8 bases; junction bases not matched to a gene: 4. Germline lookup yields CDR1 SGHDT and CDR2 YYEEEE. CDR3 DNA sequence: TGTGCCAGCAGCTGGGACAGGGGAGCCGAAAAACTGTTTTTT. Encoded protein: CASSWDRGAEKLFF.

The chain uses TRBV18 and TRBJ1-5, with a weak D call TRBD1 (6 bases). Between the trimmed V and J ends, which lost 6 bases and 7 bases, there was a span of 19 bases. The CDR3 consists of 15 residues. Germline V gene sequence: CDR1 KGHSH, CDR2 LQKENI. Here the CDR3 DNA reads TGTGCCAGCTCCCTACAGGGTGGGGGAAGCCAGCCCCAGCATTTT. The encoded protein is CASSLQGGGSQPQHF.

V and J are TRBV7-7 and TRBJ2-1, with D possibly matching TRBD2 (5 bases). The V gene's germline CDR1 is SSHAT and CDR2 FNYEAQ (reference sequence). CDR3 length equals 15 residues. V gave up 3 bases and J gave up 5 bases, with 14 bases separating them. The CDR3 DNA reads TGTGCCAGCAGCTTTGAGTCGGGATTAAACAATGAGCAGTTCTTC. This encodes CASSFESGLNNEQFF.

The DNA for the CDR3 is TGCGCCAGCAGCTCAGGGACTAGCGGGGCTGAACAAGAGACCCAGTACTTC. Translating it yields CASSSGTSGAEQETQYF. This chain links TRBV5-1 with TRBJ2-5, with TRBD2 matching 13 bases. Germline loops: CDR1 SGHRS, CDR2 YFSETQ. The V and J ends lost 3 bases and 2 bases, in that order; junction bases with no gene match: 7. This CDR3 is 17 amino acids long.

The V gene is TRBV5-1, the J gene TRBJ2-3; 9 nucleotides match TRBD2. The trim removed 2 bases at V and 1 base at J, leaving 5 bases unmatched. The CDR3 is 16 residues long. Germline-derived CDR1 and CDR2 are SGHRS and YFSETQ. The CDR3 sequence: CASSFIAGEGTDTQYF. The CDR3 DNA reads TGCGCCAGCAGCTTTATAGCGGGAGAAGGCACAGATACGCAGTATTTT.

The V call is TRBV2, the J call TRBJ2-3, with 7 bases identical to TRBD1. Germline CDR1 reads SNHLY; CDR2 reads FYNNEI. CDR3 size: 14 residues. The ends lost 6 bases at V and 5 bases at J; junction bases unmatched: 8. The CDR3 DNA reads as TGTGCCAGCAGGAACGACAGGGCTGGAGATACGCAGTATTTT. Its protein is CASRNDRAGDTQYF.

This clone was counted once. The V and J genes are TRBV4-1 and TRBJ1-1; maybe TRBD1 (5 bases). Trimming removed 0 bases from V and 8 bases from J, with 10 bases in between. The CDR3 length is 13 residues. From germline, CDR1 is MGHRA and CDR2 YSYEKL. This CDR3 is CASSQESGGEAFF. The CDR3 region has the DNA TGCGCCAGCAGCCAAGAATCGGGGGGGGAAGCTTTCTTT.

The chain couples TRBV6-5 to TRBJ1-2; 7 bases fit TRBD1. V dropped 7 bases and J dropped 6; count of bases not matched to a gene: 5. Per the germline V gene, CDR1 is MNHEY and CDR2 is SVGAGI. This CDR3 is built from 12 residues. The CDR3 DNA sequence: TGTGCCAGCACCTCGACAGGGAATGGCTACACCTTC. Translation: CASTSTGNGYTF.

The J gene is TRBJ2-1, the V gene TRBV7-6; possible D gene TRBD2, 5 bases. CDR3 length: 13 amino acids. Germline assignment: CDR1 SGHVS and CDR2 FNYEAQ. The V end lost 1 base, the J end lost 9 bases, and 10 bases lay between the germline ends. CDR3 amino acids: CASSLDHGVEQFF. CDR3 nucleotides: TGTGCCAGCAGCTTAGACCACGGGGTTGAGCAGTTCTTC. The full variable domain, in which reference TRBV7-6 and TRBJ2-1 provide the parts outside the CDR3, is GAGVSQSPRYKVTKRGQDVALRCDPISGHVSLYWYRQALGQGPEFLTYFNYEAQQDKSGLPNDRFSAERPEGSISTLTIQRTEQRDSAMYRCASSLDHGVEQFFGPGTRLTVL.

V and J are TRBV27 and TRBJ1-3; D is unresolved. V gave up 3 bases and J gave up 0 bases, with 9 bases separating them. Germline CDR1 reads MNHEY; CDR2 reads SMNVEV (reference sequence). The CDR3 consists of 15 residues. The CDR3 DNA sequence: TGTGCCAGCAGTTTGAGGGCAGACTCTGGAAACACCATATATTTT. The encoded protein is CASSLRADSGNTIYF.

The genes are TRBV7-8 and TRBJ1-1; D might be TRBD1 (6 bases). Germline CDR1 is SGHVS and CDR2 is FQNEAQ. The ends were cut back, 5 bases at V and 0 bases at J, with 10 bases in the middle. CDR3 length: 14 residues. DNA for the CDR3: TGTGCCAGCAGCCTCGGGACATTGAACACTGAAGCTTTCTTT. It is translated as CASSLGTLNTEAFF. Drawing the rest from reference TRBV7-8 and TRBJ1-1, the complete variable domain is GAGVSQSPRYKVAKRGQDVALRCDPISGHVSLFWYQQALGQGPEFLTYFQNEAQLDKSGLPSDRFFAERPEGSVSTLKIQRTQQEDSAVYLCASSLGTLNTEAFFGQGTRLTVV.

This clone came up a few times. This chain joins TRBV5-4 and TRBJ2-7; TRBD1 agrees at 9 bases. The CDR3 is 14 residues long. Germline trimming cut 6 bases from V and 5 bases from J; bases unmatched to any gene: 9. Germline CDR1 reads SGHNT; CDR2 reads YYREEE (reference sequence). The CDR3 coding sequence is TGTGCCAGCAAAACCGGGACAGGGTTCCACGAGCAGTACTTC. It is translated as CASKTGTGFHEQYF.